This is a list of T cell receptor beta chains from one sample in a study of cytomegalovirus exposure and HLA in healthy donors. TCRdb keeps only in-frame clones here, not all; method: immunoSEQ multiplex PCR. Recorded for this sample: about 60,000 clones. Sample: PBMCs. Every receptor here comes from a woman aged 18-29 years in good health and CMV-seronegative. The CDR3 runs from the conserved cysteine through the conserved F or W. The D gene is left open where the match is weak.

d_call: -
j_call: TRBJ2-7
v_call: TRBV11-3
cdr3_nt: TGTGCCAGCAGCCCCTACGAGCGACCCTACGAGCAGTACTTC
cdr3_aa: CASSPYERPYEQYF

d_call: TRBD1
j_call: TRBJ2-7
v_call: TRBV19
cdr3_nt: TGTGCCAGTAGTCCAAAGGGGACAGGGTCCTCCTACGAGCAGTACTTC
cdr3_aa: CASSPKGTGSSYEQYF

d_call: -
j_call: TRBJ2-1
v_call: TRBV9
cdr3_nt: TGTGCCAGCAGTCGACAGGTACTCTCCTACAATGAGCAGTTCTTC
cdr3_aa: CASSRQVLSYNEQFF

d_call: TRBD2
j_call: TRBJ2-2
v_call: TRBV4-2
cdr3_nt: TGTGCCACCAATGGGACTAGCGGGTACACCGGGGAGCTGTTTTTT
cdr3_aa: CATNGTSGYTGELFF

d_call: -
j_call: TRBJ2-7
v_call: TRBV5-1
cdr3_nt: TGCGCCAGCAGCTTGGTCGTGGCAGGGTCCTACGAGCAGTACTTC
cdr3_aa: CASSLVVAGSYEQYF

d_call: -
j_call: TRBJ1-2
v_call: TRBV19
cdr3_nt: TGTGCCAGTAGTACCATCACAGGTAGCTTTGGCTACACCTTC
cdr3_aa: CASSTITGSFGYTF

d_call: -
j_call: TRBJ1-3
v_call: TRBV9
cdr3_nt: TGTGCCAGCAGCCCCGTCCCCGGAAACACCATATATTTT
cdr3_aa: CASSPVPGNTIYF

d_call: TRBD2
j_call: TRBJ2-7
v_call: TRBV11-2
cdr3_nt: TGTGCCAGCAGCTTAGACACGCGGGGGAACTACCTCCACGAGCAGTACTTC
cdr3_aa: CASSLDTRGNYLHEQYF

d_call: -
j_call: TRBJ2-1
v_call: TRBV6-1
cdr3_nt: TGTGCCAGCAGTGAACCTGGACTACCTTACAATGAGCAGTTCTTC
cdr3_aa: CASSEPGLPYNEQFF

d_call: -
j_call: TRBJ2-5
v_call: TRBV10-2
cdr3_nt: TGCGCCAGCAGCACCAGGGGGGCAGGGGAAGAGACCCAGTACTTC
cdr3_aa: CASSTRGAGEETQYF

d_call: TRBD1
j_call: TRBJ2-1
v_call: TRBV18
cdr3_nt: TGTGCCAGCTCAGAGACAGGGGGCCTCTACAATGAGCAGTTCTTC
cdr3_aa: CASSETGGLYNEQFF

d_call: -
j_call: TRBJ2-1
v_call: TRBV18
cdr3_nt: TGTGCCAGCTCACCAAGGGGGGGATCTTACAATGAGCAGTTCTTC
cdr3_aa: CASSPRGGSYNEQFF

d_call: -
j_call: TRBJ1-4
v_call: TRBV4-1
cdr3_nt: TGCGCCAGCAGCCCTCGTGGGCAGATTAATGAAAAACTGTTTTTT
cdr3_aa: CASSPRGQINEKLFF

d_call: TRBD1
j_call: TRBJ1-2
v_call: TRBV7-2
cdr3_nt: TGTGCCAGCAGCCCCTTGGACAGGGGCCCATTCGGACGATATGGCTACACCTTC
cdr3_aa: CASSPLDRGPFGRYGYTF

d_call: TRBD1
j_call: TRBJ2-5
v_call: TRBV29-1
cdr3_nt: TGCAGCGCCGCGACAGGGGGAGAAGAGAACCAGTACTTC
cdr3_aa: CSAATGGEENQYF

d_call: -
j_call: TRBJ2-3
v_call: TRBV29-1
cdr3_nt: TGCAGCGTTGGAGCTTTCCGCACAGATACGCAGTATTTT
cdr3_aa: CSVGAFRTDTQYF

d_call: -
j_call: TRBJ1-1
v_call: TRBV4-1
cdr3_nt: TGCGCCAGCAGCCGCCCACAGGGTGGAGCTTTCTTT
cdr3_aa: CASSRPQGGAFF

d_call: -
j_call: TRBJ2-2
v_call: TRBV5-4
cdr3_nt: TGTGCCAGCATTGAGGACAAAGGGGCTGCGAACACCGGGGAGCTGTTTTTT
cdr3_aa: CASIEDKGAANTGELFF

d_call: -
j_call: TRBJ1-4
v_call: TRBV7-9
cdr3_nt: TGTGCCAGCAGCTCATCGAGGGAAAAACTGTTTTTT
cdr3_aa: CASSSSREKLFF

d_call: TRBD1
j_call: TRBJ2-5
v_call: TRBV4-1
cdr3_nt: TGCGCCAGCAGCCCTTCCGGGGACAGGGGACAAGAGACCCAGTACTTC
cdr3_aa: CASSPSGDRGQETQYF

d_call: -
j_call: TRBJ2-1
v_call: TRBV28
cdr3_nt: TGTGCCAGCAGTTTACCAGGGCTAAGCTCCTACAATGAGCAGTTCTTC
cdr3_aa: CASSLPGLSSYNEQFF

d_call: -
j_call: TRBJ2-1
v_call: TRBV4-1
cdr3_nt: TGCGCCAGCAGCCAAGAATCGGGTTACAATGAGCAGTTCTTC
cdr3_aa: CASSQESGYNEQFF

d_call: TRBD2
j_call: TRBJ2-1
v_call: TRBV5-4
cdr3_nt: TGTGCCAGTCGACTAGCGGGCAATGAGCAGTTCTTC
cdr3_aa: CASRLAGNEQFF

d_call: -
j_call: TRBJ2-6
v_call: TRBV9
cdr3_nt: TGTGCCAGCAGCTTCAGCGGCTCTGGGGCCAACGTCCTGACTTTC
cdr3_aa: CASSFSGSGANVLTF

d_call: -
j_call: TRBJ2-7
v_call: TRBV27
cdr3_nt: TGTGCCAGCAGTTTATTTGTAGAACGGGAGCAGTACTTC
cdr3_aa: CASSLFVEREQYF

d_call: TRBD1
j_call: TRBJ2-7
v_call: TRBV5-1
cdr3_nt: TGCGCCAGCAGCTGGGACAGCACCTACGAGCAGTACTTC
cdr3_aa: CASSWDSTYEQYF

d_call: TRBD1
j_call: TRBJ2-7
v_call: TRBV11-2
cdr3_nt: TGTGCCAGCAGCTTTTCAGGACAGGGAACCTACGAGCAGTACTTC
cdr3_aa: CASSFSGQGTYEQYF

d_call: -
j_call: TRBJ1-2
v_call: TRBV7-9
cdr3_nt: TGTGCCAGCAGCTTTGCCGTACTTGGCTACACCTTC
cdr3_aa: CASSFAVLGYTF

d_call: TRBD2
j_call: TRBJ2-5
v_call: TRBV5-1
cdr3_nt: TGCGCCAGCAGCCGGGGGGTCGGGGTCCCGACACTCCAAGAGACCCAGTACTTC
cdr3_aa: CASSRGVGVPTLQETQYF

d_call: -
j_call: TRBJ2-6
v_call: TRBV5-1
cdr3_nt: TGCGCCAGCAGCCTACTCCTTGACTCTGGGGCCAACGTCCTGACTTTC
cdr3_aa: CASSLLLDSGANVLTF

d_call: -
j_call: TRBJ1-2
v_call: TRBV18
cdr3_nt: TGTGCCAGCTCACCACCGTCGGGGGGCTATGGCTACACCTTC
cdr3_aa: CASSPPSGGYGYTF

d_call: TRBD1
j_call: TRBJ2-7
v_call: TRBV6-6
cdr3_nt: TGTGCCAGCAGCCCGGTCGGGACAGGGGTTAAGGACGAGCAGTACTTC
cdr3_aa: CASSPVGTGVKDEQYF

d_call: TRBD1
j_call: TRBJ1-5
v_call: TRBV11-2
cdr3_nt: TGTGCCAGCAGCTTATATAACACGGGACAGGGGCATCAGCCCCAGCATTTT
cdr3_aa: CASSLYNTGQGHQPQHF

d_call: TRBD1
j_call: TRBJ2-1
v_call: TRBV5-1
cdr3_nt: TGCGCCAGCAGCTGGGGGACAGGTAACAATGAGCAGTTCTTC
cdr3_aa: CASSWGTGNNEQFF

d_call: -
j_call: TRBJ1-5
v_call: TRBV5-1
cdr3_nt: TGCGCCAGCAGCCCTTCAAGGGGGGGGCAGCCCCAGCATTTT
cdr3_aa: CASSPSRGGQPQHF

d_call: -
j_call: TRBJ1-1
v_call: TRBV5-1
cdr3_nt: TGCGCCAGCAGCTTGGTCGGGGGAATGAACACTGAAGCTTTCTTT
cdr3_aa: CASSLVGGMNTEAFF

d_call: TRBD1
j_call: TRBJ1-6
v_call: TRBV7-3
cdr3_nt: TGTGCCAGCAGCCCACAGGGGACCCCTAATTCACCCCTCCACTTT
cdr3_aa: CASSPQGTPNSPLHF

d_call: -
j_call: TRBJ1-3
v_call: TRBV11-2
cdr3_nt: TGTGCCAGCAGTTTCTTGGGGGGATGGGGCTACTCTGGAAACACCATATATTTT
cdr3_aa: CASSFLGGWGYSGNTIYF

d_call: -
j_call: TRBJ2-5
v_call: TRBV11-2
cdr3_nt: TGTGCCAGCAGCTGGACCGGGGGCCAGTACTTC
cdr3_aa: CASSWTGGQYF

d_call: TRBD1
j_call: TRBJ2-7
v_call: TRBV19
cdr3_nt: TGTGCCAGTAGACCGGGACAGATTCCGTACGAGCAGTACTTC
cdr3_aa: CASRPGQIPYEQYF

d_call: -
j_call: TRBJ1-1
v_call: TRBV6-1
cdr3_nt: TGTGCCAGCAGCGGAGGGGAAGAGAACACTGAAGCTTTCTTT
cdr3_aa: CASSGGEENTEAFF

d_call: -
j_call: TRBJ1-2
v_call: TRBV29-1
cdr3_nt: TGCAGCGTTGATTGGGACAAGGGAGGCTACACCTTC
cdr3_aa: CSVDWDKGGYTF

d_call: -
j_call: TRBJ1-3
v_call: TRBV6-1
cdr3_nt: TGTGCCAGCAGTGAAGAGAAGAGCTACTTCTCTGGAAACACCATATATTTT
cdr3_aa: CASSEEKSYFSGNTIYF

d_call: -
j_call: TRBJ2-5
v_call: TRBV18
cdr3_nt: TGTGCCAGCTCACCGCTGGAGGGAGAGACCCAGTACTTC
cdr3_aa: CASSPLEGETQYF

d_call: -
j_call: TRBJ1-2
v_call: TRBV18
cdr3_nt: TGTGCCAGCTCGATGGCCCGGGAGTACTATGGCTACACCTTC
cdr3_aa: CASSMAREYYGYTF

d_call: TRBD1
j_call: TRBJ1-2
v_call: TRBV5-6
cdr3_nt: TGTGCCAGCAGCCTCATAACAGGGGATGGCTACACCTTC
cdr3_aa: CASSLITGDGYTF

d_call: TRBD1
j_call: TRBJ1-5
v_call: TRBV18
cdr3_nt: TGTGCCAGCTCACCGTACGACAGGGGAGGTTATAGCAATCAGCCCCAGCATTTT
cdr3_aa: CASSPYDRGGYSNQPQHF

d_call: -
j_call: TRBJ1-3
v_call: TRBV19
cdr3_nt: TGTGCCAGTAGTATGAGTCCCGGACAGGGAAACACCATATATTTT
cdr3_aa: CASSMSPGQGNTIYF

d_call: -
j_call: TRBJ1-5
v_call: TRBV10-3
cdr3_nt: TGTGCCATCAGAGGAGGTGAGGGTCAGCCCCAGCATTTT
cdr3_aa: CAIRGGEGQPQHF

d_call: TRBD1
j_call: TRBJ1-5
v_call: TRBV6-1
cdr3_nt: TGTGCCAGCAGTGAAGCGTACAGGGGGCTTTTGGGCAATCAGCCCCAGCATTTT
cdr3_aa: CASSEAYRGLLGNQPQHF